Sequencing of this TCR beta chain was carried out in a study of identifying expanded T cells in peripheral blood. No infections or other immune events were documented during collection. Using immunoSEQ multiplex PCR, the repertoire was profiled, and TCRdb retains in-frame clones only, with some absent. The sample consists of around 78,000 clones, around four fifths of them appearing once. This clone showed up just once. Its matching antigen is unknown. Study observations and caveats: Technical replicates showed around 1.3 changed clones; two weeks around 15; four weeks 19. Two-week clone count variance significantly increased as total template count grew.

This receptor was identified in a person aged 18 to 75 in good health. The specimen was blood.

In nucleotides, the CDR3 is TGTGCCAGTAGTATACAGGGAAGTAGGAGTGAAGCTTTCTTT. Protein product: CASSIQGSRSEAFF. This chain joins TRBV19 and TRBJ1-1, with D perhaps TRBD1 (5 bases). CDR1 and CDR2 (germline): LNHDA, SQIVND (reference sequence). The CDR3 is made up of 14 amino acids. V dropped 2 bases and J dropped 7 bases, with 14 bases sitting between them. The full variable domain, rest sourced from reference TRBV19 and TRBJ1-1, is DGGITQSPKYLFRKEGQNVTLSCEQNLNHDAMYWYRQDPGQGLRLIYYSQIVNDFQKGDIAEGYSVSREKKESFPLTVTSAQKNPTAFYLCASSIQGSRSEAFFGQGTRLTVV.